The clone carrying this T cell receptor beta chain was recorded at least ten times. This CDR3 has 17 residues. V lost 1 base, J lost 0 bases, and 17 bases lay in between. Germline V gives CDR1 DFQATT, CDR2 SNEGSKA (reference sequence). Time point defined: newly diagnosed GD, antithyroid drugs for less than 3 months. The TCR library used RNA extracted from PBMCs. The sample is drawn from a study of regulatory T cells in long-lasting Graves disease. The TCR beta library used iRepertoire HTBI primers with Arm-PCR amplification of CDR3. TCRdb redid the calling of the multiplex PCR reads with MiXCR, one entry per CDR3 protein. The sample lists some 500,000 distinct CDR3 sequences, around 16% occurring once. In addition, the sample was reused for a study of T cells in Graves' hyperthyroidism and ophthalmopathy.

The V call is TRBV20-1, the J call TRBJ2-3; weak D call: TRBD2 (6 bases). This specimen was peripheral blood mononuclear cells (PBMCs), taken at new diagnosis, from a patient treated with antithyroid drugs. This receptor was obtained from a woman aged 35 to 59 with Graves disease. The CDR3 DNA is TGCAGTGCTAGAGTTATTTCGGGACTGACTAGCACAGATACGCAGTATTTT. It encodes CSARVISGLTSTDTQYF.